This T cell receptor beta chain was recorded in a study of T cells after yellow fever vaccination (dated by TCRdb to between 2017 and 2020). With regard to the full study: The SMART-Seq v4 Ultra Low Input RNA kit was used to prepare libraries from fractions with low cell numbers. To follow T-cell clones before and after both primary and booster YFV17D yellow fever vaccination, bulk TCR alpha and beta repertoires underwent longitudinal sequencing. The cohort comprised two healthy male donors, one aged 18 to 29 and one aged 30 to 40 years. Blood samples were taken at several timepoints before and after primary and secondary immunization, and bulk PBMC replicates and cell subsets were isolated.

This clonotype was seen a few times. Its antigen is still unknown. One base away there is no much larger clone; base qualities are not given. The CDR3 contains 15 residues, cysteine and phenylalanine counted. Only the CDR3 portion is preserved as DNA: 45 bases, with reading frame beginning at the first base. V lost 1 base and J lost 8 bases; the stretch between them is 12 bases long. Read against the paper, the sample's treatment or condition label means: live attenuated yellow fever vaccine strain. At each blood-draw timepoint, two biological replicates of bulk PBMCs were obtained. PBMCs were isolated from peripheral blood using a standard Ficoll-Paque protocol. TriZol was used to extract RNA from bulk PBMCs, from CD4 and CD8 fractions, and from dextramer-positive and dextramer-negative fractions. Findings and caveats that apply to the study as a whole: The study included only two donors, which limits how far the findings can be generalized. A small fraction of clonotypes showed up in both the CD4 and CD8 compartments, probably as a result of convergent recombination. FACS-sorted repertoires could contain abundant contaminating clonotypes from the bulk population, so computational filtering was required. After the booster, most clones that had expanded after primary vaccination were detected again (over 95% of CD4 and over 75% of CD8), suggesting broad maintenance of memory. Compared with the primary T-cell response, the secondary T-cell response was faster but weaker, reaching its peak on day 5 rather than on day 15.

TCR cDNA was synthesized by 5'RACE template switching, which introduced a universal primer site and unique molecular identifiers. Priming of cDNA synthesis was performed from both the TCR alpha and TCR beta constant segments. Library amplification used two PCR steps, and the second PCR step added sample barcodes and sequencing adapters. Sequencing of libraries was performed on Illumina HiSeq 2500 (2x100 bp) or NovaSeq (2x150 bp). Per the source publication's procedure: MIGEC handled demultiplexing of reads and collapsing into UMI consensus sequences, while MiXCR performed V(D)J alignment. Clonotypes responding to the vaccine were identified with edgeR on replicate PBMC samples, with the criteria of FDR below 0.01 and a log2 fold change above 5 up to day 15. CD4 or CD8 identity was assigned to each bulk clonotype according to whether the clonotype was present at higher abundance in the sequenced CD4 repertoire or the sequenced CD8 repertoire. In-frame beta chains were kept once TCRdb had trimmed the public reads at Q25 with fastp and called clones with MiXCR. Rows are combined by CDR3 protein, so each entry shows the most common genes and DNA. None of the V and J calls come from the authors' own analysis; TCRdb made them. For this sample there are approximately 510,000 distinct CDR3 sequences; 21% appear just once. The ten largest make up about 15% of the sample.

Specimen: PBMCs, collected roughly 20 days after the first yellow fever vaccination. The chain is encoded by TRBV12-3 or TRBV12-4 joined to TRBJ1-6; possibly the D gene is TRBD1, per 5 matching bases. The origin of this receptor is a man in his late teens or twenties who received the YFV17D yellow fever vaccine. The CDR3 in this case is CASSLDTLGDSPLHF. The nucleotide sequence reads TGTGCCAGCAGTTTAGACACCCTGGGGGATTCACCCCTCCACTTT.